This TCR beta chain emerged from a study of early T cells in non-severe SARS-CoV-2 infection. Between the trimmed V and J ends, which lost 0 bases and 1 base, there was a span of 7 bases. From germline, CDR1 is SGHRS and CDR2 YFSETQ. The CDR3 runs 14 residues. TCRdb independently ran MiXCR on the 5' RACE reads; one entry per CDR3 protein. The data show under 85,000 distinct CDR3 sequences, 12% seen once. The V call is TRBV5-1, the J call TRBJ1-1; D is unclear. Sequencing was performed on whole blood. This TCR derives from an adult who was a healthcare worker with PCR-confirmed SARS-CoV-2 infection or an uninfected control (not recorded which). CDR3 nucleotides: TGCGCCAGCAGCTTGGTATGGGGGAACACTGAAGCTTTCTTT. It specifies CASSLVWGNTEAFF.